This T cell receptor beta chain is from a study of human T cells and chemical hapten exposure. Overall study findings and caveats: TCRs at high frequency, those above 1 in 1000, did not change with DPC sensitization.

The CDR3 is 15 residues long. Germline loops: CDR1 LNHDA, CDR2 SQIVND (reference sequence). Trimming removed 4 bases from V and 3 bases from J, with 16 bases in between. This clonotype occurred a few times. Antigen unknown. Described time point: healthy volunteer bleed at 2 weeks. Unfractionated whole blood was the source from which total RNA was extracted. Individual cDNA molecules had unique molecular identifiers attached to them by the library. TCRdb re-analysed the RACE reads in MiXCR, keeping a single row per CDR3 protein. The data show 130,000 or so distinct CDR3 sequences, with around 8.3% seen just once and 1.5% to 2% held by the top ten.

The sequencing input was whole blood. The chain recombines TRBV19 with TRBJ2-7; possible D gene TRBD1, 7 bases. This TCR was recovered from a male donor in good health. Some clones in this sample may be carry-over from other donors' samples. CDR3 DNA: TGTGCCAGTAGTACGCGCGGGACAGTTATCTACGAGCAGTACTTC. It translates to CASSTRGTVIYEQYF.